The 21 T cell receptor beta chains below all came from one sample that was sequenced in a study of blood T cells in healthy people across ages. A J-beta primer mix and a sample-barcoded 5' primer were used in a second PCR of roughly 6 to 12 cycles. Each CDR3 protein gets one entry after TCRdb re-called the 5' RACE reads with MiXCR. Among a few hundred thousand distinct CDR3 sequences listed, around a quarter were seen once. These sequences were also reported in another study, on T cells of mothers and their children.

Sequenced: blood. These receptors were collected from a boy under 10 years old in good health.

This clonotype showed up just a few times. This chain links TRBV24-1 with TRBJ2-5; 8 bases are a match to TRBD1. CDR3 length: 16 amino acids. With V trimmed by 3 bases and J by 1 base, 6 bases remained unmatched. Germline loops: CDR1 KGHDR, CDR2 SFDVKD. Here the CDR3 reads CATSDPGQGLQETQYF. CDR3 DNA: TGTGCCACCAGTGATCCCGGACAGGGCCTCCAAGAGACCCAGTACTTC.

The genes are TRBV5-5 and TRBJ2-1; TRBD2 matches at 8 bases. The CDR3 length is 15 residues. The germline V gene encodes CDR1 SGHKS and CDR2 YYEKEE (reference sequence). V lost 4 bases, J lost 5 bases, and 8 bases stayed unmatched. In DNA, the CDR3 is TGTGCCAGCAGCGAAACGGGGGGGGACAACAATGAGCAGTTCTTC. Protein: CASSETGGDNNEQFF.

The chain combines TRBV7-9 with TRBJ2-3; 13 bases are a match to TRBD2. CDR1 and CDR2 from the germline V gene are SEHNR and FQNEAQ (reference sequence). V trimming: 5 bases; J trimming: 3 bases; junction bases outside the gene matches: 5. This CDR3 comprises 16 residues. The CDR3 reads CASSVGLAGVTDTQYF. The CDR3 region has the DNA TGTGCCAGCAGCGTTGGACTAGCGGGAGTAACAGATACGCAGTATTTT.

This clonotype has just a few counts. The chain joins TRBV5-5 to TRBJ2-1; a possible D gene is TRBD2 (6 bases). Germline values: CDR1 SGHKS, CDR2 YYEKEE (reference sequence). Trimming removed 4 bases at V and 0 bases at J, with 11 bases between. The CDR3 is 15 amino acids. The CDR3 bases are TGTGCCAGCAGCCTACTAGCCCTCTCCTACAATGAGCAGTTCTTC. Translation: CASSLLALSYNEQFF.

This clonotype came up a few times. This sequence joins TRBV20-1 and TRBJ2-7; TRBD1 matches at 10 bases. Germline V lookup: CDR1 DFQATT, CDR2 SNEGSKA (reference sequence). The CDR3 is 15 residues long. J lost 5 bases, V lost 0 bases, and 7 bases had no gene match. The CDR3 region has the DNA TGCAGTGCTAGAGATCCCGGGACAGGGGACCACGAGCAGTACTTC. Translated: CSARDPGTGDHEQYF.

This rearrangement joins TRBV7-2 to TRBJ1-2, with 8 bases fitting TRBD1. The junction had 6 bases not matched to a gene; V was cut back by 3 bases and J by 3 bases. Germline lookup yields CDR1 SGHTA and CDR2 FQGNSA. The CDR3 sequence is 15 residues long. CDR3 nucleotide sequence: TGTGCCAGCAGCTTGAACCAGGGGGCATACTATGGCTACACCTTC. Amino acids: CASSLNQGAYYGYTF. Full variable domain (outside the CDR3, taken from reference TRBV7-2 and TRBJ1-2): GAGVSQSPSNKVTEKGKDVELRCDPISGHTALYWYRQSLGQGLEFLIYFQGNSAPDKSGLPSDRFSAERTGGSVSTLTIQRTQQEDSAVYLCASSLNQGAYYGYTFGSGTRLTVV.

V usage is TRBV20-1 and J usage is TRBJ2-7, with no clear D. This CDR3 spans 16 amino acids. Germline loops: CDR1 DFQATT, CDR2 SNEGSKA (reference sequence). Trimming took 2 bases from V and 4 from J, leaving 21 bases between them. CDR3 nucleotide sequence: TGCAGTGCTAGACGTAGTGGGTTGGGGTTGGGATACGAGCAGTACTTC. It codes for CSARRSGLGLGYEQYF.

The chain combines TRBV7-2 with TRBJ1-2; 8 nucleotides line up with TRBD1. V was clipped by 2 bases and J by 8 bases; unmatched bases: 4. This CDR3 contains 13 residues. The germline CDR1 and CDR2 sequences are SGHTA and FQGNSA. Here the CDR3 DNA reads TGTGCCAGCAGCTTAAGACAGGGGAGGGGCTACACCTTC. This encodes CASSLRQGRGYTF.

The chain links TRBV10-2 to TRBJ2-1, with 11 bases identical to TRBD2. CDR1 WSHSY and CDR2 SAAADI come from the germline V gene. V was pared by 10 bases and J by 2 bases, with 7 bases of the junction left unmatched. The CDR3 runs 15 residues. CDR3 nucleotide sequence: TGCGCCATCAAGACTAGCGGGGATCCCTACAATGAGCAGTTCTTC. It codes for CAIKTSGDPYNEQFF.

V and J are TRBV10-3 and TRBJ1-1; 7 bases fit TRBD1. The CDR3 runs to 13 residues. J gave up 3 bases and V 6 bases, and 4 bases lay outside the gene matches. CDR1 ENHRY and CDR2 SYGVKD come from the germline V gene. The CDR3 sequence: CAISGDRDTEAFF. The CDR3 region has the DNA TGTGCCATCAGCGGAGACAGGGACACTGAAGCTTTCTTT.

The chain employs TRBV6-5 and TRBJ1-2; maybe TRBD1 (6 bases). The germline V gene has CDR1 MNHEY and CDR2 SVGAGI. V was clipped by 6 bases and J by 0 bases, with 14 bases between them. This CDR3 has 15 amino acids. The DNA for the CDR3 is TGTGCCAGCAGGTCAACAGGGCCACCTAACTATGGCTACACCTTC. Translation gives CASRSTGPPNYGYTF.

This chain uses TRBV4-3 with TRBJ2-1, with 7 bases matching TRBD2. CDR3 length: 17 residues. Germline V CDR1 and CDR2: LGHNA, YSLEER. J gave up 10 bases and V 0 bases, and 15 bases lay outside the gene matches. The CDR3 loop reads CASSQEASGVPREEQFF. In nucleotides, the CDR3 is TGCGCCAGCAGCCAAGAGGCTAGCGGCGTACCAAGGGAGGAGCAGTTCTTC.

In its sample, this clonotype was seen a few times. The V gene is TRBV20-1, the J gene TRBJ2-3; possible D gene TRBD2, 5 bases. The germline V gene has CDR1 DFQATT and CDR2 SNEGSKA (reference sequence). V was clipped by 6 bases and J by 1 base, with 17 bases between them. CDR3 length: 15 amino acids. The CDR3 DNA is TGCAGTGCGAGCAGAGGGTTGTTTGGCACAGATACGCAGTATTTT. Its translation is CSASRGLFGTDTQYF.

The J gene is TRBJ2-5, the V gene TRBV29-1; no clear D. CDR1 and CDR2 from the germline V gene are SQVTM and ANQGSEA. V dropped 7 bases and J dropped 5 bases, with 8 bases sitting between them. This CDR3 contains 10 residues. CDR3 residues: CSGYYETQYF. Here the CDR3 DNA reads TGCAGCGGGTATTACGAGACCCAGTACTTC.

This clonotype was seen more than once but under ten times. The genes are TRBV7-6 and TRBJ2-6; D might be TRBD1 or TRBD2, each matching 5 bases. CDR3 length equals 20 residues. The germline CDR1 and CDR2 sequences are SGHVS and FNYEAQ. The germline V and J ends were trimmed by 3 bases and 0 bases, with 21 bases remaining between them. The CDR3 DNA follows: TGTGCCAGCAGCTTTACCTCTCCGGGACCTACTACCTCTGGGGCCAACGTCCTGACTTTC. This gives the protein CASSFTSPGPTTSGANVLTF.

CDR3 in amino acids: CASSVSRDRGFETQYF. CDR3 in DNA: TGTGCCAGCAGTGTCAGCCGGGACAGGGGTTTTGAGACCCAGTACTTC. The V call is TRBV6-1, the J call TRBJ2-5; TRBD1 aligns across 10 bases. This CDR3 spans 16 amino acids. Unmatched junction bases numbered 10, after V lost 4 bases and J lost 5 bases. Germline V gene sequence: CDR1 MNHNS, CDR2 SASEGT.

The chain combines TRBV29-1 with TRBJ1-3, with D possibly being TRBD1 (5 bases). CDR3 length: 11 residues. CDR1 and CDR2 from the germline V gene are SQVTM and ANQGSEA. CDR3 in DNA: TGCGCGGGGGGCTCTGGAAACACCATATATTTT. Translating gives CAGGSGNTIYF.

This clonotype was detected ten times or more. This rearrangement joins TRBV4-3 to TRBJ2-4, with 8 bases lining up with TRBD2. V lost 1 base to trimming and J lost 4 bases; unmatched junction nucleotides: 9. The V gene's germline CDR1 is LGHNA and CDR2 YSLEER. This CDR3 region has 17 residues. CDR3 loop: CASSQGFTSGGKNIQYF. The CDR3 coding sequence is TGCGCCAGCAGCCAAGGATTTACTAGCGGAGGGAAAAACATTCAGTACTTC.

The chain recombines TRBV7-7 with TRBJ2-7, with D hard to call. The germline V and J ends were trimmed by 4 bases and 4 bases, with 14 bases remaining between them. The CDR3 extends over 14 amino acids. The germline gives CDR1 SSHAT, CDR2 FNYEAQ (reference sequence). The CDR3 nucleotides read TGTGCCAGCAGCTGGTCCCAACTTAGATACGAGCAGTACTTC. Translating gives CASSWSQLRYEQYF. Full variable domain (outside the CDR3, taken from reference TRBV7-7 and TRBJ2-7): GAGVSQSPRYKVTKRGQDVTLRCDPISSHATLYWYQQALGQGPEFLTYFNYEAQPDKSGLPSDRFSAERPEGSISTLTIQRTEQRDSAMYRCASSWSQLRYEQYFGPGTRLTVT.

This clonotype was seen a handful of times. The chain carries TRBV12-3 or TRBV12-4 and TRBJ2-3; TRBD2 matches at 11 bases. V shed 8 bases, J shed 5 bases, and the junction held 12 bases outside the gene matches. The CDR3 is 16 residues long. The CDR3, as DNA: TGTGCCAGCTGGGGGCGACTAGCGGGACCCAAAGATACGCAGTATTTT. Translating it yields CASWGRLAGPKDTQYF.

Note on this clonotype: An end of the junction differs from the germline gene, which may be a read error. The J gene is TRBJ1-3, the V gene TRBV12-3 or TRBV12-4; no firm D call. The CDR3 has 16 amino acids. The CDR3 spells CASSFRLRTAGNAIYF. The CDR3 nucleotides are TGTGCCAGCAGTTTCCGGCTTAGGACGGCTGGAAACGCCATATATTTT.